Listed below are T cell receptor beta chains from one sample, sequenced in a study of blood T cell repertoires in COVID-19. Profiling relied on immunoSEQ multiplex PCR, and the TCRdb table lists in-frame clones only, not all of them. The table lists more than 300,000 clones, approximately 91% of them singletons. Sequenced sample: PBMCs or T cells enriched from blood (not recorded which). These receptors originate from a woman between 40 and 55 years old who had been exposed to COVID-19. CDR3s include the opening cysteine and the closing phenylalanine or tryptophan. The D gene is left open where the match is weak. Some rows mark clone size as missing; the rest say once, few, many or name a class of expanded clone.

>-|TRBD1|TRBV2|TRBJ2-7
TGTGCCAGCAACCCAGGGGGCCAAGAGCAGTACTTC
CASNPGGQEQYF
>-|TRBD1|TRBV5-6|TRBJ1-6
TGTGCCAGCAGCTTTAGTCGGGACAGGTCTAGCTCCTATAATTCACCCCTCCACTTT
CASSFSRDRSSSYNSPLHF
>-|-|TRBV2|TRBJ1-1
TGTGCCAGCGGTAGCACCATGAACACTGAAGCTTTCTTT
CASGSTMNTEAFF
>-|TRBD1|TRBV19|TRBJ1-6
TGTGCCAGTAGTATCGCAGGGGGAAATTCACCCCTCCACTTT
CASSIAGGNSPLHF
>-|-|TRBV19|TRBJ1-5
TGTGCCAGTAGTCTCCCGCAGGGAATAGGCAATCAGCCCCAGCATTTT
CASSLPQGIGNQPQHF
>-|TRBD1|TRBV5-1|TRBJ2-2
TGCGCCAGCAGCTTGGCAGGTGGACAGGGCGCCCGTGAGGAGCTGTTTTTT
CASSLAGGQGAREELFF
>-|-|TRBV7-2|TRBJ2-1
TGTGCCAGCAGCTTAGGATTTCTTAGCGGTGAGCAGTTCTTC
CASSLGFLSGEQFF
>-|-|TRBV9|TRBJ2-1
TGTGCCAGCAGCGTATCAGGGTACAATGAGCAGTTCTTC
CASSVSGYNEQFF
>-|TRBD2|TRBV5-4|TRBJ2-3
TGTGCCAGCAGCTTGGGGGCGGGGGGATTGGCAGATACGCAGTATTTT
CASSLGAGGLADTQYF
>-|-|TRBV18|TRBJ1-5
TGTGCCAGCTCACCTTTAGGGGATAGCAATCAGCCCCAGCATTTT
CASSPLGDSNQPQHF
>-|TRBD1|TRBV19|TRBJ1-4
TGTGCCAGTGGACGACAGGGTTTAGGCCCTGAAAAACTGTTTTTT
CASGRQGLGPEKLFF
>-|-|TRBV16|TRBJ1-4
TGTGCCAGCAGCCAAAGGGGCGTACGGGAAAAACTGTTTTTT
CASSQRGVREKLFF
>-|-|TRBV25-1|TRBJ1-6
TGTGCCATCTCGACAGATAATTCACCCCTCCACTTT
CAISTDNSPLHF
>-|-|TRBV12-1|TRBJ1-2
TGTGCCAGCAGCTCCGGGACAGGTATCTTC
CASSSGTGIF
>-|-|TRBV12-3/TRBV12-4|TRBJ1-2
TGTGCCAGCAGTCAAAGAGTTGGTGGCTACACCTTC
CASSQRVGGYTF
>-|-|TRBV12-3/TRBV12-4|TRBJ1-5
TGTGCCAGCAGTTTAGGCGGCCGGGGGCCCCAGCATTTT
CASSLGGRGPQHF
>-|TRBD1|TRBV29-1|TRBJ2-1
TGCAGCGCTGAACCGGGACAGGGTCATAAAGGACGGCAGTTCTTC
CSAEPGQGHKGRQFF
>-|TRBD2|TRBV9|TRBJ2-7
TGTGCCAGCAGCGTTGGACCGGGACTAGCGGGGGGTGGCTCCTACGAGCAGTACTTC
CASSVGPGLAGGGSYEQYF
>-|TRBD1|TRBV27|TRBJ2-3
TGTGCCAGCAAGGGACAGGCTAAGTATACGCAGTATTTT
CASKGQAKYTQYF
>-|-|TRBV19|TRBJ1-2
TGTGCCAGTAGGACCAGCGGAGGAAATGGCTACACCTTC
CASRTSGGNGYTF
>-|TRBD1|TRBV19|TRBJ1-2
TGTGCCAGTAGTCTATCAACGGGACAGGGGCTGGTAGGCTACACCTTC
CASSLSTGQGLVGYTF
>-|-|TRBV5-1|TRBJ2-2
TGCGCCAGCAGCCCAGGACCGGGGAGGTCCGGGGAGCTGTTTTTT
CASSPGPGRSGELFF
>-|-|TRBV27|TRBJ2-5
TGTGCCAGCAGACAACAGGGACGAGAGACCCAGTACTTC
CASRQQGRETQYF
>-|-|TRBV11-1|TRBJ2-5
TGTGCCAGCAGTGCGAGGCAAGAGACCCAGTACTTC
CASSARQETQYF
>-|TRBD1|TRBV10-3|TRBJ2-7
TGTGCCATCAGTGAGCCACTGACAGGGAACCACTACGAGCAGTACTTC
CAISEPLTGNHYEQYF
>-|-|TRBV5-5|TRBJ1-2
TGTGCCAGCAGCTTTAGGGACTCCTATGGCTACACCTTC
CASSFRDSYGYTF
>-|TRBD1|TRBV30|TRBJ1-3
TGTGCCTGCTGGGACAGTGGAAACACCATATATTTT
CACWDSGNTIYF
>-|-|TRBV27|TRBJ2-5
TGTGCCAGCAGTGCGAGGGGGGGCTTTATGGGAGAGACCCAGTACTTC
CASSARGGFMGETQYF
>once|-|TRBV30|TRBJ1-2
TGTGCCTGGAAACAGGTTGATGGCTACACCTTC
CAWKQVDGYTF
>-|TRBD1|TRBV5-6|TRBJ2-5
TGTGCCAGCAGCTGGACAGGTAGAGAGACCCAGTACTTC
CASSWTGRETQYF
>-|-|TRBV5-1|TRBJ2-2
TGCGCCAGCAGCTTGGCCGTGACAGGACGCACCGGGGAGCTGTTTTTT
CASSLAVTGRTGELFF
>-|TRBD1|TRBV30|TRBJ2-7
TGTGCCTGGAGCACAGGGGCTACCACCTACGAGCAGTACTTC
CAWSTGATTYEQYF
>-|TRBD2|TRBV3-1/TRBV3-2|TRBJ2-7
TGTGCCAGCAGCCAAACAGCGGGAGGGACCTACGAGCAGTACTTC
CASSQTAGGTYEQYF
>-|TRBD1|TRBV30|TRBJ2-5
TGTGCCTGGAGTGCACAGGGGGCGCCGACCCAGTACTTC
CAWSAQGAPTQYF
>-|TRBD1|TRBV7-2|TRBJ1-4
TGTGCCAGCAGCTTAGAGACAGGGTCAAGAAAACTGTTTTTT
CASSLETGSRKLFF
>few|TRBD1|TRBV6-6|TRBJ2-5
TGTGCCAGCAGCCACAGGGGGTTAGTCGAAGAGACCCAGTACTTC
CASSHRGLVEETQYF
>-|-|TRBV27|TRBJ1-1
TGTGCCAGCAGTTTATCGAACGGTGAAGCTTTCTTT
CASSLSNGEAFF
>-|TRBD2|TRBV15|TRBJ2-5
TGTGCCACCAGCAGAGGGAATCTAGCGGGGGGGGAGACCCAGTACTTC
CATSRGNLAGGETQYF
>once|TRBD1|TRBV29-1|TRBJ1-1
TGCAGCGTGAAGGACAGGGGGGTCACTGAAGCTTTCTTT
CSVKDRGVTEAFF
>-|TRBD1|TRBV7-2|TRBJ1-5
TGTGCCAGCAGCTCCGGGACAGCGAGCAATCAGCCCCAGCATTTT
CASSSGTASNQPQHF
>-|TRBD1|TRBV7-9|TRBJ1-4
TGTGCCAGCAGCCTAGGACAGGGGACTAATGAAAAACTGTTTTTT
CASSLGQGTNEKLFF
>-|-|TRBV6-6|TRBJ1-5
TGTGCCAGCAGTCGGGTTGCGGCATCTGGAGTTAGCAATCAGCCCCAGCATTTT
CASSRVAASGVSNQPQHF
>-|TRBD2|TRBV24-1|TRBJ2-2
TGTGCCACCAGTGATTTGAGCGGGAGCGGCACCGGGGAGCTGTTTTTT
CATSDLSGSGTGELFF
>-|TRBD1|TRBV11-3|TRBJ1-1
TGTGCCAGCAGCCTGCGGGGACAGGGTCGAGCTTTCTTT
CASSLRGQGRAFF
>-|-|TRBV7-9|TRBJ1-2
TGTGCCAGCAGCTTTCTCACAGTCTATGGCTACACCTTC
CASSFLTVYGYTF
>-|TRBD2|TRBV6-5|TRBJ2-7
TGTGCCAGCAGTTACGGGGGGGGAGGGTACGAGCAGTACTTC
CASSYGGGGYEQYF
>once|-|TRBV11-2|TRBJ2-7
TGTGCCAGCAGCTTATCAAGCGGTTACGAGCAGTACTTC
CASSLSSGYEQYF
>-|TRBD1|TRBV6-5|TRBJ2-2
TGTGCCAGCAGCCGGACAGGGGGCATAACCGGGGAGCTGTTTTTT
CASSRTGGITGELFF
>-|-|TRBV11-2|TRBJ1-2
TGTGCCAGCAGCTTAGTGGGCCAGGGGCCTTCCCTATGGCTTGGCTACACCTTC
CASSLVGQGPSLWLGYTF
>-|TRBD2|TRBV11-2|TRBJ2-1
TGTGCCAGCAGCGGGCGGACTAGCGGGGGGATCTGGGACAATGAGCAGTTCTTC
CASSGRTSGGIWDNEQFF
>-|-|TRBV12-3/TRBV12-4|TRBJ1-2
TGTGCCAGCAGTCGTGACTCGAACTATGGCTACACCTTC
CASSRDSNYGYTF
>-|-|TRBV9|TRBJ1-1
TGTGCCAGCAGCCGATTAAATACAGGGAACACTGAAGCTTTCTTT
CASSRLNTGNTEAFF
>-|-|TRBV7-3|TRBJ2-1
TGTGCCAGCAGCCCTTTTGGCGGGAAGGACAATGAGCAGTTCTTC
CASSPFGGKDNEQFF
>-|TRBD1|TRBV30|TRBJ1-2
TGTGCCTGGAGTGCAGGGGGCGGAGGCTACACCTTC
CAWSAGGGGYTF
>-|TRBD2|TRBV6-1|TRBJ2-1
TGTGCCAGCAGTGAAAACAGCGGGGGGGCCCCCTACAATGAGCAGTTCTTC
CASSENSGGAPYNEQFF
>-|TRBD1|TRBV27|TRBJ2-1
TGTGCCAGCAGTTTTGACAGGGGAAGATACAATGAGCAGTTCTTC
CASSFDRGRYNEQFF
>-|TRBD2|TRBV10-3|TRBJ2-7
TGTGCCATCAGTGGAGGGCTAGCGGGGGTGTTTGGGGAGCAGTACTTC
CAISGGLAGVFGEQYF
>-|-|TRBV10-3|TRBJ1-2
TGTGCCATCAGCGGTAGTGGGAGCTATGGCTACACCTTC
CAISGSGSYGYTF
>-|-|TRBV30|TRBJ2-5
TGTGCCTGGACCGGGGTGGACCAAGAGACCCAGTACTTC
CAWTGVDQETQYF